This T cell receptor beta chain was captured in a study of a mutant IDH1 vaccine in newly diagnosed glioma. Study-wide results and limits: Vaccine-induced immune responses were detected in over 90% of patients.

The CDR3 loop spans 15 amino acids. Trimming shortened V by 0 bases and J by 0 bases, and 3 bases separated the two germline ends. Germline CDR1 reads SGHVS; CDR2 reads FQNEAQ. Note on this clone: What it binds is not known.

Time point defined: week 47, end of study. Vaccine doses each comprised 300 ug of mutant IDH1 20-mer peptide, with topical imiquimod. Each astrocytoma in the donors was new, WHO grade 3 or 4, IDH1-mutant and ATRX-lost. Generated by immunoSEQ multiplex PCR, the TCRdb table keeps only in-frame clones and is missing some. Here the sample spans approximately 80,000 clones, over 75% being singletons. Source: PBMCs, taken from a glioma patient whose treatment included an IDH1 peptide vaccine. The chain carries TRBV7-8 and TRBJ2-6, with unresolved D. This receptor was taken from a man aged 40-55 years with glioma. CDR3 DNA sequence: TGTGCCAGCAGCTTAGCCCCCTCTGGGGCCAACGTCCTGACTTTC. This encodes CASSLAPSGANVLTF.